These T cell receptor beta chains were read from a single sample in a study of blood T cell repertoires in COVID-19. The table came from immunoSEQ multiplex PCR; TCRdb's copy has only in-frame clones and leaves some out. The table shows 25,000 to 30,000 clones, with around 82% occurring only once. The source material was peripheral blood. The origin of the receptors is a man of 80 years or more with active or convalescent COVID-19. Both conserved end residues are part of each CDR3. The order of the fields is D gene, J gene, V gene, CDR3 length, clone size, CDR3 protein, CDR3 DNA. The D gene is left open where the match is weak. Clone size is not always given. Where it is, it says once, few, many or a class for expanded clones.

>TRBD1|TRBJ1-3|TRBV4-1|14|-
CASRGQGDGNTIYF
TGCGCCAGCAGGGGACAGGGTGACGGAAACACCATATATTTT
>TRBD2|TRBJ2-7|TRBV28|14|-
CASRRTSGLGEQYF
TGTGCCAGCAGGAGAACTAGCGGCCTAGGGGAGCAGTACTTC
>TRBD1|TRBJ2-5|TRBV24-1|16|-
CATSDPRTGVGETQYF
TGTGCCACCAGTGACCCTCGGACAGGGGTGGGGGAGACCCAGTACTTC
>TRBD1|TRBJ1-4|TRBV7-9|16|-
CASSLYSRTGSEKLFF
TGTGCCAGCAGCTTATATAGCCGGACAGGGTCTGAAAAACTGTTTTTT
>TRBD2|TRBJ2-3|TRBV6-1|16|-
CASSDFKAGVTDTQYF
TGTGCCAGCAGTGACTTTAAAGCGGGAGTCACAGATACGCAGTATTTT
>-|TRBJ2-7|TRBV4-1|16|-
CASSQEHRRTTYEQYF
TGCGCCAGCAGCCAAGAGCATCGACGGACTACCTACGAGCAGTACTTC
>-|TRBJ1-1|TRBV7-9|14|-
CASSLVRERVEAFF
TGTGCCAGCAGCTTAGTGAGGGAGCGAGTAGAAGCTTTCTTT
>-|TRBJ2-3|TRBV24-1|13|few
CATSGTSTDTQYF
TGTGCCACCAGTGGGACTAGCACAGATACGCAGTATTTT
>TRBD2|TRBJ2-1|TRBV25-1|16|-
CASSGPGLAGGNEQFF
TGTGCCAGCAGTGGGCCGGGACTAGCGGGAGGTAATGAGCAGTTCTTC
>TRBD2|TRBJ2-1|TRBV5-1|15|-
CASSLVAGTYNEQFF
TGCGCCAGCAGCTTGGTAGCGGGAACCTACAATGAGCAGTTCTTC
>TRBD2|TRBJ2-1|TRBV7-2|15|-
CASSLGAGVSHEQFF
TGTGCCAGCAGCTTAGGAGCGGGAGTTTCGCATGAGCAGTTCTTC
>-|TRBJ2-3|TRBV7-2|18|-
CASRGLRSGTAYTDTQYF
TGTGCCAGCAGGGGACTCCGGTCCGGGACAGCTTACACAGATACGCAGTATTTT
>-|TRBJ1-2|TRBV19|14|-
CASSRLAIDYGYTF
TGTGCCAGTAGTAGACTGGCGATAGACTATGGCTACACCTTC
>-|TRBJ2-1|TRBV5-4|17|once
CASIGRGGEGYYNEQFF
TGTGCCAGCATCGGTAGGGGGGGCGAGGGCTACTACAATGAGCAGTTCTTC
>TRBD1|TRBJ1-2|TRBV7-8|14|once
CASSFVDRANGYTF
TGTGCCAGCAGCTTCGTTGACAGGGCCAATGGCTACACCTTC
>TRBD1|TRBJ1-2|TRBV18|19|-
CASSPKTGGASGTSNGYTF
TGTGCCAGCTCACCAAAGACAGGGGGCGCTTCGGGCACCTCAAATGGCTACACCTTC
>TRBD2|TRBJ2-7|TRBV5-4|12|-
CASSLDSGGQYF
TGTGCCAGCAGCTTGGATTCGGGGGGACAGTACTTC
>TRBD1|TRBJ1-3|TRBV7-3|18|-
CASSSTGTGPSGGNTIYF
TGTGCCAGCAGCAGCACCGGGACAGGCCCTTCAGGGGGAAACACCATATATTTT
>TRBD2|TRBJ2-3|TRBV28|20|-
CASSLSAGTSGPGGFGTQYF
TGTGCCAGCAGTTTATCTGCCGGGACTAGCGGACCGGGGGGGTTTGGTACGCAGTATTTT
>-|TRBJ1-5|TRBV24-1|14|-
CATMYRAPYQPQHF
TGTGCCACCATGTACAGGGCACCTTATCAGCCCCAGCATTTT
>-|TRBJ2-7|TRBV3-1/TRBV3-2|14|-
CASSRVSGAYEQYF
TGTGCCAGCAGCCGCGTTTCCGGGGCCTACGAGCAGTACTTC
>-|TRBJ2-3|TRBV15|14|-
CATSPGGEGDTQYF
TGTGCCACCAGCCCCGGCGGGGAAGGAGATACGCAGTATTTT
>-|TRBJ2-7|TRBV24-1|13|-
CATSGDTVYEQYF
TGTGCCACCAGTGGCGACACAGTCTACGAGCAGTACTTC
>-|TRBJ1-2|TRBV2|13|-
CASSLQGPYGYTF
TGTGCCAGCAGCTTACAGGGACCCTATGGCTACACCTTC
>-|TRBJ1-6|TRBV15|13|-
CATTFQRNSPLHF
TGTGCCACCACCTTCCAGCGAAATTCACCCCTCCACTTT
>-|TRBJ2-1|TRBV27|13|-
CASRSHSYNEQFF
TGTGCCAGCAGGTCCCACTCCTACAATGAGCAGTTCTTC
>TRBD1|TRBJ1-2|TRBV7-8|15|-
CASSLVSVGQHGYTF
TGTGCCAGCAGCTTAGTATCAGTGGGACAGCATGGCTACACCTTC
>TRBD2|TRBJ2-7|TRBV5-1|15|-
CASSLWGLESDEQYF
TGCGCCAGCAGCTTGTGGGGACTAGAATCGGATGAGCAGTACTTC
>TRBD1|TRBJ2-3|TRBV2|16|-
CASSDGQGRVTDTQYF
TGTGCCAGCAGTGATGGACAGGGGCGGGTGACAGATACGCAGTATTTT
>TRBD2|TRBJ2-1|TRBV10-3|16|once
CAISGSGTSGYNEQFF
TGTGCCATCAGTGGTTCCGGGACTAGCGGATACAATGAGCAGTTCTTC
>TRBD2|TRBJ2-3|TRBV19|16|-
CASSIGRGEGRNTQYF
TGTGCCAGTAGTATAGGTCGCGGGGAGGGCCGGAATACGCAGTATTTT
>-|TRBJ1-1|TRBV9|13|-
CASSVSPYTEAFF
TGTGCCAGCAGCGTGAGCCCTTACACTGAAGCTTTCTTT
>-|TRBJ2-7|TRBV5-8|17|-
CASSFLGSRTDPYEQYF
TGTGCCAGCAGCTTTTTAGGGTCCCGGACAGACCCCTACGAGCAGTACTTC
>TRBD2|TRBJ2-3|TRBV5-1|20|-
CASSSRPGYWTSGRTDTQYF
TGCGCCAGCAGCTCGCGCCCCGGATATTGGACTAGCGGGAGAACAGATACGCAGTATTTT
>-|TRBJ2-7|TRBV7-2|15|few
CASSLETGPLSEQYF
TGTGCCAGCAGCTTAGAGACAGGTCCGCTGTCCGAGCAGTACTTC
>TRBD1|TRBJ1-4|TRBV18|15|-
CASSPLGQSSEKLFF
TGTGCCAGCTCACCGTTGGGACAGAGTTCTGAAAAACTGTTTTTT
>-|TRBJ2-5|TRBV25-1|15|-
CASSEFMTAKETQYF
TGTGCCAGCAGTGAATTCATGACAGCAAAAGAGACCCAGTACTTC
>TRBD2|TRBJ2-1|TRBV4-2|15|-
CASSQGAGGRNEQFF
TGTGCCAGCAGCCAAGGAGCGGGGGGGAGAAATGAGCAGTTCTTC
>-|TRBJ1-1|TRBV19|13|-
CASSRERNTEAFF
TGTGCCAGTAGTAGAGAGAGGAACACTGAAGCTTTCTTT
>-|TRBJ1-1|TRBV6-6|14|-
CASSSETSNTEAFF
TGTGCCAGCAGTTCTGAGACTTCAAACACTGAAGCTTTCTTT
>-|TRBJ2-5|TRBV5-1|15|-
CASSRNTGWEETQYF
TGCGCCAGCAGCCGTAATACGGGGTGGGAGGAGACCCAGTACTTC
>TRBD2|TRBJ2-7|TRBV7-2|15|-
CASRPEQREFYEQYF
TGTGCCAGCAGACCGGAGCAGCGGGAGTTCTACGAGCAGTACTTC
>TRBD1|TRBJ2-5|TRBV5-6|14|-
CASSGRTGEGTQYF
TGTGCCAGCAGCGGTCGGACAGGGGAAGGGACCCAGTACTTC
>TRBD1|TRBJ1-2|TRBV5-6|15|-
CASRPSGTGTYGYTF
TGTGCCAGCCGACCTTCCGGGACAGGGACTTATGGCTACACCTTC
>TRBD1|TRBJ2-3|TRBV5-1|15|-
CASSLDGTGSDTQYF
TGCGCCAGCAGCTTGGACGGGACAGGGTCCGATACGCAGTATTTT
>-|TRBJ2-1|TRBV6-1|16|-
CASRERPTASYNEQFF
TGTGCCAGCAGAGAAAGACCGACTGCCTCCTACAATGAGCAGTTCTTC
>-|TRBJ2-1|TRBV6-5|15|-
CASSPSRGSYNEQFF
TGTGCCAGCAGTCCTTCTAGGGGCTCCTACAATGAGCAGTTCTTC
>-|TRBJ1-5|TRBV5-5|15|few
CASSLNGVSNQPQHF
TGTGCCAGCAGCTTGAACGGGGTTAGCAATCAGCCCCAGCATTTT
>-|TRBJ2-3|TRBV19|16|-
CASSIRFNARTDTQYF
TGTGCCAGTAGTATCCGGTTCAACGCCCGCACAGATACGCAGTATTTT
>TRBD1|TRBJ1-1|TRBV19|15|-
CASSLPRDRGRGAFF
TGTGCCAGTAGTCTACCCCGGGACAGGGGACGGGGGGCTTTCTTT
>TRBD1|TRBJ2-2|TRBV6-1|15|-
CASKPGQANTGELFF
TGTGCCAGCAAACCGGGACAGGCGAACACCGGGGAGCTGTTTTTT
>TRBD2|TRBJ2-1|TRBV11-2|16|-
CASSFNFGLAGGGQFF
TGTGCCAGCAGCTTTAACTTCGGACTAGCGGGAGGGGGTCAGTTCTTC
>-|TRBJ2-7|TRBV11-1|14|-
CASSLRPGVDEQYF
TGTGCCAGCAGCTTAAGGCCCGGGGTGGACGAGCAGTACTTC
>TRBD1|TRBJ1-2|TRBV29-1|14|-
CSVVDRPISYGYTF
TGCAGCGTTGTGGACAGGCCGATCTCCTATGGCTACACCTTC
>-|TRBJ1-6|TRBV6-1|14|once
CASSEGQLYSPLHF
TGTGCCAGCAGTGAAGGACAATTATATTCACCCCTCCACTTT
>TRBD1|TRBJ1-1|TRBV18|14|-
CASSPDAGGTEAFF
TGTGCCAGCTCACCAGACGCAGGGGGCACTGAAGCTTTCTTT
>-|TRBJ1-1|TRBV7-9|12|few
CASSSLGTEAFF
TGTGCCAGCAGCTCCCTCGGCACTGAAGCTTTCTTT
>-|TRBJ2-1|TRBV15|18|-
CATSRHGIGVYSYNEQFF
TGTGCCACCAGCAGACACGGGATTGGGGTATACTCCTACAATGAGCAGTTCTTC
>-|TRBJ2-3|TRBV27|11|-
CASSSLDTQYF
TGTGCCAGCAGCAGTTTAGATACGCAGTATTTT
>TRBD2|TRBJ2-7|TRBV14|16|-
CASSQDRLAGVYEQYF
TGTGCCAGCAGCCAAGATCGACTAGCGGGGGTCTACGAGCAGTACTTC